Sequencing of this T cell receptor (beta chain) was carried out in a study of cytomegalovirus exposure and HLA in healthy donors. Trimming stripped 0 bases from V and 9 bases from J, with 12 bases between. The CDR3 loop spans 15 amino acids. Germline V gene data show CDR1 as SEHNR and CDR2 as FQNEAQ (reference sequence). 13 Jbeta primers and 60 Vbeta primers were used for the PCR. TCRdb's table, derived via immunoSEQ multiplex PCR, lists solely in-frame clones and lacks some. The sample consists of more than 95,000 clones, around 65% of them appearing once. The sequenced sample was PBMCs. This TCR was recovered from a woman aged 50 to 60 in good health and CMV-seronegative. The chain recombines TRBV7-9 with TRBJ1-6, with D hard to call. CDR3 protein: CASSLARALSSPLHF. The CDR3, as DNA: TGTGCCAGCAGCTTAGCGCGGGCCCTTAGTTCACCCCTCCACTTT.